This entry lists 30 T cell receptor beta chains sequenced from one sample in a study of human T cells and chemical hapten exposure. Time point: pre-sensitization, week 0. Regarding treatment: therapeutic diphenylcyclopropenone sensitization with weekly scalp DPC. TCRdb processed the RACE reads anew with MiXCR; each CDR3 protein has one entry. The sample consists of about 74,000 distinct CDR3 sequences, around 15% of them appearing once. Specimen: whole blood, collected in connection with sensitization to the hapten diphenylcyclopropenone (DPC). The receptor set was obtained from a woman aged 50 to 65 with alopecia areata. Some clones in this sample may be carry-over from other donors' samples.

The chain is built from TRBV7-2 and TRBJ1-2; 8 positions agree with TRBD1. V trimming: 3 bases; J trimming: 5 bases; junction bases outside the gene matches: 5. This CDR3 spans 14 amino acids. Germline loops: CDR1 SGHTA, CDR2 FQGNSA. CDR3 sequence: CASSFPGGEYGYTF. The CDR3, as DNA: TGTGCCAGCAGCTTTCCAGGGGGCGAGTATGGCTACACCTTC.

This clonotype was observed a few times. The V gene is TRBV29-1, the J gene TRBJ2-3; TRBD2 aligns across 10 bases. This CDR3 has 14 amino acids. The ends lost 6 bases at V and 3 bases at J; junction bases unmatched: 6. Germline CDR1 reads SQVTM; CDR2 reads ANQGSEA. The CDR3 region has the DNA TGCAGCGTCCGAAGTAGCGGGAGGACAGATACGCAGTATTTT. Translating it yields CSVRSSGRTDTQYF.

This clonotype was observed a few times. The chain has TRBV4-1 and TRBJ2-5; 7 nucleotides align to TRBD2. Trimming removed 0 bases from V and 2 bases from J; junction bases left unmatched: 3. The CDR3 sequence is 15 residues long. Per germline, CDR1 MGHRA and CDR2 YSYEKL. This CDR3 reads CASSQDWGGQETQYF. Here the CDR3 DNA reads TGCGCCAGCAGCCAAGATTGGGGGGGACAAGAGACCCAGTACTTC.

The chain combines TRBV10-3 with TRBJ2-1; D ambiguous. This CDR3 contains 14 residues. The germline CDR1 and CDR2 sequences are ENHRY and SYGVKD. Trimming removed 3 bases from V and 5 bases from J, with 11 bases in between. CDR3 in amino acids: CAISEYSDDNEQFF. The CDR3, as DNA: TGTGCCATCAGTGAATACAGCGACGACAATGAGCAGTTCTTC.

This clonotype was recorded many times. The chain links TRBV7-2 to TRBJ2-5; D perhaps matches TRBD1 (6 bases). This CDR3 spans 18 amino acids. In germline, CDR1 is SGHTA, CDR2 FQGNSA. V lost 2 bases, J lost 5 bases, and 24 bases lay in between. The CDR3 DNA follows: TGTGCCAGCAGCTTATCTCTGATTAGGAGGCAGGGGCCTGAGACCCAGTACTTC. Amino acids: CASSLSLIRRQGPETQYF.

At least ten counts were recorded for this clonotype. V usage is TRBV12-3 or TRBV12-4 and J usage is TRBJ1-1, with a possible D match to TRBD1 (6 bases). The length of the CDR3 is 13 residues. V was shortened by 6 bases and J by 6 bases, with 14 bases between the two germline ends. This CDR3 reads CASRLGTIAEAFF. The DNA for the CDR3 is TGTGCCAGCAGACTCGGGACAATCGCTGAAGCTTTCTTT.

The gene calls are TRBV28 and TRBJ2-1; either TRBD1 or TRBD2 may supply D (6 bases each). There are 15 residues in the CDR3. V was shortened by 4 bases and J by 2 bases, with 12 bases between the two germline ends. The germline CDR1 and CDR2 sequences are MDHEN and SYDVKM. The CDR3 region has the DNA TGTGCCAGCAGTTCACAGGGACTGCCCTACAATGAGCAGTTCTTC. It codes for CASSSQGLPYNEQFF.

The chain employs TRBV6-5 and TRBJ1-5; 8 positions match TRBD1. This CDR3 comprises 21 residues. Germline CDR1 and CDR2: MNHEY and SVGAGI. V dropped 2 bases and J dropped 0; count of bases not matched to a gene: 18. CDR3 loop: CASSYTPPRQGKLYSNQPQHF. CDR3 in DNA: TGTGCCAGCAGTTACACGCCGCCGAGACAGGGGAAACTTTATAGCAATCAGCCCCAGCATTTT.

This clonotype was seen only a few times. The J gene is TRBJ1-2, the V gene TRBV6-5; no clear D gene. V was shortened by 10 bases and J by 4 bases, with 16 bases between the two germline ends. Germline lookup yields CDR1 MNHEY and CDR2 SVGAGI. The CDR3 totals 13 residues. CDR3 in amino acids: CATRVATSYGYTF. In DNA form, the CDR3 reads TGTGCCACCCGGGTCGCAACCTCCTATGGCTACACCTTC.

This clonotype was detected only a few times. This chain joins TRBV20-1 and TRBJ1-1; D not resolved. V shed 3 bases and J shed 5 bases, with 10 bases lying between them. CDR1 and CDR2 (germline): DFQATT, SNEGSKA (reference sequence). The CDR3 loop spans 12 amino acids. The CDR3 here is CSASHQATEAFF. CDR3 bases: TGCAGTGCTAGTCATCAGGCGACTGAAGCTTTCTTT.

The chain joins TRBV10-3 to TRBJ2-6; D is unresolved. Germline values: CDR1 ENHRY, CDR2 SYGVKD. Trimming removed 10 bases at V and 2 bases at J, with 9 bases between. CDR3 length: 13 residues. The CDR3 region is CATGDPGANVLTF. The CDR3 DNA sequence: TGTGCCACAGGTGACCCTGGGGCCAACGTCCTGACTTTC.

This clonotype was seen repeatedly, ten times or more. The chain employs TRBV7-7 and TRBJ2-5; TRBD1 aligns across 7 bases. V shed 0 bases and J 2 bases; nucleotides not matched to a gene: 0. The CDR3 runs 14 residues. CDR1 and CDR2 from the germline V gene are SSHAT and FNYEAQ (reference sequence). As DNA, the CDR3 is TGTGCCAGCAGCTTAGCGACAGGGCAAGAGACCCAGTACTTC. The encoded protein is CASSLATGQETQYF.

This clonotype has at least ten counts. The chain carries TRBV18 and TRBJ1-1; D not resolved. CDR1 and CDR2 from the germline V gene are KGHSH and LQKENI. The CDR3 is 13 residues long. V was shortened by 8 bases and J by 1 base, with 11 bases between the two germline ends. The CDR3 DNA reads TGTGCCAGCAGCTTAGGTGAGAACACTGAAGCTTTCTTT. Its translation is CASSLGENTEAFF.

The DNA of the CDR3 is TGCAGTGCTAGAGATCAATTTGGAGGGCCCCCAACTGAAGCTTTCTTT. This translates into CSARDQFGGPPTEAFF. The J gene is TRBJ1-1, the V gene TRBV20-1; no firm D call. Germline assignment: CDR1 DFQATT and CDR2 SNEGSKA (reference sequence). The germline V and J ends were trimmed by 0 bases and 5 bases, with 19 bases remaining between them. This CDR3 is 16 amino acids long.

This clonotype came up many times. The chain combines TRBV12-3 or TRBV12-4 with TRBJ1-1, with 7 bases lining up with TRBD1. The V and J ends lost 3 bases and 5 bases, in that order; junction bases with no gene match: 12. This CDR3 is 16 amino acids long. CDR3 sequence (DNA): TGTGCCAGCAGTTTTGGGAGGGCAGGGGGTAGGACTGAAGCTTTCTTT. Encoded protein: CASSFGRAGGRTEAFF.

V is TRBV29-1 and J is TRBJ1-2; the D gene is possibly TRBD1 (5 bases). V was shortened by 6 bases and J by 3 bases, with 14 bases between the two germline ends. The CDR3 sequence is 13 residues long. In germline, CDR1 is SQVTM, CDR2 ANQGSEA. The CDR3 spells CSVEPDRDYGYTF. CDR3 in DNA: TGCAGCGTGGAACCTGACAGAGACTATGGCTACACCTTC. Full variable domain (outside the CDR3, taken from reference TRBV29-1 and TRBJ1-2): SAVISQKPSRDICQRGTSLTIQCQVDSQVTMMFWYRQQPGQSLTLIATANQGSEATYESGFVIDKFPISRPNLTFSTLTVSNMSPEDSSIYLCSVEPDRDYGYTFGSGTRLTVV.

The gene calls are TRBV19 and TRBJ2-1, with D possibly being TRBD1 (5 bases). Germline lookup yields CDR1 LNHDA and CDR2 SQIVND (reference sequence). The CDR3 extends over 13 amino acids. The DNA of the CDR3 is TGTGCGACGTGCTGGGGCTCTAGCAATGAGCAGTTCTTC. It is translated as CATCWGSSNEQFF.

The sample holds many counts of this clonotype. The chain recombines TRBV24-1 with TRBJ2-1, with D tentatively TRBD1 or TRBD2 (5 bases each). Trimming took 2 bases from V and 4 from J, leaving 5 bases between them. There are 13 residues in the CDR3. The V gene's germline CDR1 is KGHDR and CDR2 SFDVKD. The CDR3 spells CATSDWGYNEQFF. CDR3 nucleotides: TGTGCCACCAGTGATTGGGGGTACAATGAGCAGTTCTTC.

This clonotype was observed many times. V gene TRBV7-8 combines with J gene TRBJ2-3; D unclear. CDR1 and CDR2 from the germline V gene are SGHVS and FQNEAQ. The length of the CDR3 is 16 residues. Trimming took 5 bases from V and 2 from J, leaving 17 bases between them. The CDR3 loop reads CASSTRRFAPTDTQYF. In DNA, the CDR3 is TGTGCCAGCAGCACTCGACGATTTGCCCCCACAGATACGCAGTATTTT.

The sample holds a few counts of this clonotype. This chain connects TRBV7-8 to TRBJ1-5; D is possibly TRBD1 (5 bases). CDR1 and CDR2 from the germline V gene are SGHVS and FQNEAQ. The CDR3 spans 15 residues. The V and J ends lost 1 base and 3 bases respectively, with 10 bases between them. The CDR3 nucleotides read TGTGCCAGCAGCTTAGTGCAGGGCCCCAATCAGCCCCAGCATTTT. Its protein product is CASSLVQGPNQPQHF.

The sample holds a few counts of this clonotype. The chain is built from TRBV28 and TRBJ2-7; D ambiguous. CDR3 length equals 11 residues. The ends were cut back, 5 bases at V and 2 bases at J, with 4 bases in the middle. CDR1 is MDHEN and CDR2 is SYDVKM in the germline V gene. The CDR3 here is CASSHTYEQYF. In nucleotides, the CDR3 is TGTGCCAGCAGTCATACCTACGAGCAGTACTTC.

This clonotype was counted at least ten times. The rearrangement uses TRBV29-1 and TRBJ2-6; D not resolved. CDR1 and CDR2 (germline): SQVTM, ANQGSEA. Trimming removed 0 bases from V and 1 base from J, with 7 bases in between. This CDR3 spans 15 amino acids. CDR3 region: CSVEDPGSGANVLTF. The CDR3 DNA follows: TGCAGCGTTGAAGATCCCGGATCTGGGGCCAACGTCCTGACTTTC.

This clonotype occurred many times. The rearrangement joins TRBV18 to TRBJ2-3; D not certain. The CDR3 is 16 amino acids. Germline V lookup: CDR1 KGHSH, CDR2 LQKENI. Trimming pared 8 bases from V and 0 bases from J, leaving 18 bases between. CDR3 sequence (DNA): TGTGCCAGCCAGACCTTCCCAGATACTAGCACAGATACGCAGTATTTT. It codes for CASQTFPDTSTDTQYF.

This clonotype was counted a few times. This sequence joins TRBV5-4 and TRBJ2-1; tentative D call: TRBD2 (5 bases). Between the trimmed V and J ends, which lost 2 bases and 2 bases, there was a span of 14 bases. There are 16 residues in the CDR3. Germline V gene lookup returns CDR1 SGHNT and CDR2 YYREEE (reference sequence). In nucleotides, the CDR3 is TGTGCCAGCAGCTTATCTAGAGGGTCGGCCTACAATGAGCAGTTCTTC. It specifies CASSLSRGSAYNEQFF.

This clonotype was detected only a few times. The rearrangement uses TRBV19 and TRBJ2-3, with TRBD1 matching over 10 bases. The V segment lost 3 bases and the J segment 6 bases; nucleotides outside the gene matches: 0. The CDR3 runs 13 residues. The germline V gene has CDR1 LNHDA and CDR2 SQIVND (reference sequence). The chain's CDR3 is CASSMGQGDTQYF. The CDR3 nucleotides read TGTGCCAGTAGTATGGGACAGGGGGATACGCAGTATTTT.

The CDR3 sequence: CASSPAGGETQYF. CDR3 DNA sequence: TGTGCCAGTTCACCAGCGGGAGGAGAGACCCAGTACTTC. The V call is TRBV9, the J call TRBJ2-5; 9 nucleotides match TRBD2. CDR1 and CDR2 from the germline V gene are SGDLS and YYNGEE. CDR3 length: 13 residues. V lost 8 bases and J lost 4; bases outside the gene matches: 6.

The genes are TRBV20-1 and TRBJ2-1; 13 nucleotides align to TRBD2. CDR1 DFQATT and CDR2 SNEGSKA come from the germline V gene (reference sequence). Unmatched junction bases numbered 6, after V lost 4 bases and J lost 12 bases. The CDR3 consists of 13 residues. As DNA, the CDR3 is TGCAGTGCTATACGGACTAGCGGGAGCGTGCAGTTCTTC. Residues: CSAIRTSGSVQFF.

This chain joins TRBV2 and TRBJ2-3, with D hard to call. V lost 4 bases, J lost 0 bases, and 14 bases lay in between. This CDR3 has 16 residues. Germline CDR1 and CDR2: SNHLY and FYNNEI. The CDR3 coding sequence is TGTGCCAGCAGTGGATACTCCCGGAGTAGCACAGATACGCAGTATTTT. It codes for CASSGYSRSSTDTQYF.

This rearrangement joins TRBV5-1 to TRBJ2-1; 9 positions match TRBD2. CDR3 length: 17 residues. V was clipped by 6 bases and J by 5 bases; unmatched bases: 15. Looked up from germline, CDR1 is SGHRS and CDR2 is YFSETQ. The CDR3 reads CASTRVGTSQFDNEQFF. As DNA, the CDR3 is TGCGCCAGCACTAGGGTCGGGACTAGCCAGTTTGACAATGAGCAGTTCTTC. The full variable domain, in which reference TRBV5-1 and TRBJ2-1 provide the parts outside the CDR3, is KAGVTQTPRYLIKTRGQQVTLSCSPISGHRSVSWYQQTPGQGLQFLFEYFSETQRNKGNFPGRFSGRQFSNSRSEMNVSTLELGDSALYLCASTRVGTSQFDNEQFFGPGTRLTVL.

The CDR3 spells CASSIGAVSTDTQYF. The CDR3 DNA is TGTGCCAGTAGTATAGGGGCGGTTAGCACAGATACGCAGTATTTT. V usage is TRBV19 and J usage is TRBJ2-3; D remains unclear. The germline CDR1 and CDR2 sequences are LNHDA and SQIVND (reference sequence). The CDR3 consists of 15 residues. Between the trimmed V and J ends, which lost 1 base and 0 bases, there was a span of 8 bases.